These 17 T cell receptor beta chains were sequenced from one sample in a study of cytomegalovirus exposure and HLA in healthy donors. TCRdb's copy holds only in-frame clones and misses some; the assay was immunoSEQ multiplex PCR. The table has 110,000 to 150,000 clones, approximately 94% seen once; the top ten hold less than 2%. Sample: PBMCs. These receptors all stem from a man younger than 35 in good health and CMV-seropositive.

This chain connects TRBV19 to TRBJ2-1; 11 nucleotides line up with TRBD2. Germline lookup yields CDR1 LNHDA and CDR2 SQIVND (reference sequence). The V gene end was trimmed by 3 bases and the J gene end by 5 bases; junction bases not matched to a gene: 6. The CDR3 covers 16 residues. The CDR3 DNA follows: TGTGCCAGTAGTATCGAACTAGCGGGAGCCCACAATGAGCAGTTCTTC. Translation gives CASSIELAGAHNEQFF.

V and J are TRBV7-9 and TRBJ1-3; D may be TRBD1 (5 bases). The CDR3 has 18 residues. Looked up from germline, CDR1 is SEHNR and CDR2 is FQNEAQ (reference sequence). The V gene lost 2 bases and the J gene lost 6 bases, with 23 bases spanning the gap. The CDR3 DNA sequence: TGTGCCAGCAGCTTATTTGGAGGGGCAGGTTCGGGTGTAAACACCATATATTTT. It yields the protein CASSLFGGAGSGVNTIYF. Full variable domain (rest looked up from reference TRBV7-9 and TRBJ1-3): DTGVSQNPRHKITKRGQNVTFRCDPISEHNRLYWYRQTLGQGPEFLTYFQNEAQLEKSRLLSDRFSAERPKGSFSTLEIQRTEQGDSAMYLCASSLFGGAGSGVNTIYFGEGSWLTVV.

The V gene is TRBV19, the J gene TRBJ2-1; D is undetermined. There are 13 residues in the CDR3. V was trimmed by 1 base and J by 7 bases, leaving 8 bases between them. CDR1 and CDR2 from the germline V gene are LNHDA and SQIVND (reference sequence). CDR3 sequence (DNA): TGTGCCAGTAGTATAGTTACCGGGAATGAGCAGTTCTTC. As protein: CASSIVTGNEQFF.

The V call is TRBV7-2, the J call TRBJ2-2; no definite D call. V was pared by 1 base and J by 4 bases, with 10 bases between. The CDR3 is made up of 15 amino acids. Germline V gene data show CDR1 as SGHTA and CDR2 as FQGNSA. CDR3 in DNA: TGTGCCAGCAGCTTAGAACCACAACCCACCGGGGAGCTGTTTTTT. It yields the protein CASSLEPQPTGELFF.

This clone occurred once. The chain has TRBV5-1 and TRBJ2-3, with D unclear. V dropped 4 bases and J dropped 3 bases, with 9 bases sitting between them. The germline V gene has CDR1 SGHRS and CDR2 YFSETQ. The CDR3 runs to 13 residues. CDR3 DNA: TGCGCCAGCAGCCCGGTCGTTACAGATACGCAGTATTTT. This encodes CASSPVVTDTQYF.

The chain recombines TRBV28 with TRBJ1-1; 7 nucleotides match TRBD1. The CDR3 runs to 14 residues. Germline values: CDR1 MDHEN, CDR2 SYDVKM. With 4 bases clipped from V and 10 bases from J, the junction kept 12 bases outside the gene matches. CDR3 region: CASSSTGTVLRAFF. CDR3 coding DNA: TGTGCCAGCAGTTCAACTGGGACAGTCCTTAGAGCTTTCTTT.

DNA for the CDR3: TGTGCCAGCAGTGGGACTAGTTTAGGCACAGATACGCAGTATTTT. It yields the protein CASSGTSLGTDTQYF. V is TRBV2 and J is TRBJ2-3, with 7 nucleotides matching TRBD2. In germline, CDR1 is SNHLY, CDR2 FYNNEI. The CDR3 runs to 15 residues. The ends lost 4 bases at V and 1 base at J; junction bases unmatched: 5.

The sample holds one count of this clone. In DNA form, the CDR3 reads TGTGCCAGCAGGTTGACAGGGCAAGCTTTCTTT. Protein product: CASRLTGQAFF. V and J are TRBV6-1 and TRBJ1-1, with 7 bases lining up with TRBD1. The length of the CDR3 is 11 residues. The ends lost 6 bases at V and 9 bases at J; junction bases unmatched: 4. Germline V gene data show CDR1 as MNHNS and CDR2 as SASEGT.

As for this clone: Other DNA variants within this sample encode the same CDR3. The chain recombines TRBV28 with TRBJ1-2; D not certain. Trimming shortened V by 3 bases and J by 3 bases, and 5 bases separated the two germline ends. This CDR3 contains 12 residues. CDR1 MDHEN and CDR2 SYDVKM come from the germline V gene. CDR3 residues: CASSLRDYGYTF. DNA of the CDR3: TGTGCCAGCAGTTTGAGAGACTATGGCTACACCTTC.

The CDR3 region is CASSLGRARTYNEQFF. The DNA of the CDR3 is TGTGCCAGCAGCTTAGGGAGGGCCAGGACCTACAATGAGCAGTTCTTC. The rearrangement uses TRBV5-4 and TRBJ2-1; 7 nucleotides match TRBD2. The junction had 7 bases not matched to a gene; V was cut back by 2 bases and J by 2 bases. The CDR3 extends over 16 amino acids. In germline, CDR1 is SGHNT, CDR2 YYREEE (reference sequence).

V usage is TRBV2 and J usage is TRBJ2-1; the match to TRBD2 covers 7 bases. Germline V gene lookup returns CDR1 SNHLY and CDR2 FYNNEI. V lost 6 bases and J lost 0; bases outside the gene matches: 8. The CDR3 totals 16 residues. The CDR3 sequence is CASRTRLAHSYNEQFF. The DNA for the CDR3 is TGTGCCAGCAGGACTCGACTAGCTCACTCCTACAATGAGCAGTTCTTC.

CDR3 nucleotide sequence: TGCGCCAGTGGGAGTCAATACAATGAGCAGTTCTTC. Residues: CASGSQYNEQFF. J is TRBJ2-1 and V is TRBV4-1, with D maybe TRBD2 (5 bases). CDR1 is MGHRA, CDR2 YSYEKL, per germline. Trimming took 9 bases from V and 4 from J, leaving 10 bases between them. CDR3 length: 12 amino acids.

The CDR3 bases are TGTGCCAGCAGCCCGACTAGCGGGTTTAGCACAGATACGCAGTATTTT. Residues: CASSPTSGFSTDTQYF. The J gene is TRBJ2-3, the V gene TRBV11-2; 10 bases are shared with TRBD2. The CDR3 spans 16 residues. Germline assignment: CDR1 SGHAT and CDR2 FQNNGV. J was trimmed by 0 bases and V by 5 bases; bases with no gene match: 5.

This chain uses TRBV5-1 with TRBJ2-1, with 11 bases identical to TRBD2. Germline CDR1 is SGHRS and CDR2 is YFSETQ. The J segment lost 5 bases and the V segment lost 4 bases, leaving 8 bases of the junction unmatched. The CDR3 contains 16 residues. Written as DNA, the CDR3 is TGCGCCAGCAGCCCGATACTAGCGGGAGTTCACAATGAGCAGTTCTTC. It is translated as CASSPILAGVHNEQFF.

The chain is built from TRBV4-1 and TRBJ1-1, with D unresolved. With 4 bases removed from V and 1 base from J, the gap between germline ends came to 13 bases. This CDR3 has 15 amino acids. Germline assignment: CDR1 MGHRA and CDR2 YSYEKL. CDR3 residues: CASSRPGRRNTEAFF. CDR3 DNA sequence: TGCGCCAGCAGCCGACCTGGCAGGCGGAACACTGAAGCTTTCTTT.

The chain uses TRBV2 and TRBJ1-1; TRBD1 agrees at 7 bases. V gave up 4 bases and J gave up 6 bases; unmatched junction bases: 11. Germline V gives CDR1 SNHLY, CDR2 FYNNEI. CDR3 length: 15 residues. The CDR3 reads CASSGHRGTVPEAFF. In nucleotides, the CDR3 is TGTGCCAGCAGTGGACACAGGGGTACTGTACCTGAAGCTTTCTTT.

The J gene is TRBJ1-6, the V gene TRBV4-1; weak D call: TRBD1 (5 bases). The CDR3 runs to 14 residues. V was clipped by 0 bases and J by 10 bases, with 10 bases between them. The germline V gene encodes CDR1 MGHRA and CDR2 YSYEKL. CDR3 DNA: TGCGCCAGCAGCCAAGATAAAGGGGTCTCACCCCTCCACTTT. Its translation: CASSQDKGVSPLHF.